The 23 T cell receptor beta chains presented below share a single source sample, sequenced in a study of cytomegalovirus exposure and HLA in healthy donors. The PCR made use of 60 Vbeta and 13 Jbeta primers. Some clones are missing from TCRdb's copy, which holds only in-frame ones; the method was immunoSEQ multiplex PCR. This sample has around 140,000 clones, with approximately 63% found just once. Sequencing input: PBMCs. These receptor sequences come from a woman aged 55-70 years in good health and CMV-seropositive.

The chain combines TRBV4-1 with TRBJ1-2; TRBD1 matches 7 bases. Trimming took 7 bases from V and 4 from J; bases not matched to a gene: 15. Per germline, CDR1 MGHRA and CDR2 YSYEKL. CDR3 size: 16 residues. The CDR3 sequence is CASTGTGVGAIYGYTF. The DNA for the CDR3 is TGCGCCAGCACCGGTACAGGGGTAGGGGCTATCTATGGCTACACCTTC.

The V call is TRBV28, the J call TRBJ2-3; TRBD1 might be the D (5 bases). Germline V CDR1 and CDR2: MDHEN, SYDVKM. The CDR3 is 16 amino acids. V was cut by 5 bases and J by 1 base, with 16 bases left in between. The CDR3 loop is CASSEPQGGGTDTQYF. The CDR3 DNA follows: TGTGCCAGCAGTGAACCCCAGGGCGGAGGCACAGATACGCAGTATTTT.

The V gene is TRBV6-5, the J gene TRBJ2-7; 8 bases map to TRBD1. Per the germline V gene, CDR1 is MNHEY and CDR2 is SVGAGI. The length of the CDR3 is 15 residues. V trimming: 4 bases; J trimming: 5 bases; junction bases outside the gene matches: 10. The CDR3 spells CASSSKDREYNEQYF. The DNA for the CDR3 is TGTGCCAGCAGTTCCAAGGACAGGGAGTACAACGAGCAGTACTTC.

The rearrangement joins TRBV5-1 to TRBJ2-5, with TRBD1 matching 10 bases. CDR1 is SGHRS and CDR2 is YFSETQ in the germline V gene. The CDR3 runs 14 residues. V trimming: 4 bases; J trimming: 5 bases; junction bases outside the gene matches: 5. The CDR3 nucleotides are TGCGCCAGCAGCCGGGACAGGGGCGATGAGACCCAGTACTTC. Translated, it gives CASSRDRGDETQYF.

The chain employs TRBV5-3 and TRBJ2-3; 11 bases align to TRBD2. TRBV5-3 is an ORF for which the function is uncertain. The CDR3 totals 17 residues. Trimming removed 0 bases from V and 5 bases from J; junction bases left unmatched: 8. CDR3 coding DNA: TGTGCCAGAAGCTTGGCGGTAGCGGGAGGGCCAGGAGATACGCAGTATTTT. Amino acids: CARSLAVAGGPGDTQYF.

The rearrangement links TRBV5-4 to TRBJ1-1; 7 bases line up with TRBD1. V was pared by 4 bases and J by 1 base, with 10 bases of the junction left unmatched. CDR3 length equals 16 residues. Germline V gene sequence: CDR1 SGHNT, CDR2 YYREEE (reference sequence). The CDR3 is CASSPATGRTNTEAFF. CDR3 DNA sequence: TGTGCCAGCAGCCCTGCGACAGGGAGGACGAACACTGAAGCTTTCTTT. The full variable domain, with the rest looked up from reference TRBV5-4 and TRBJ1-1, is ETGVTQSPTHLIKTRGQQVTLRCSSQSGHNTVSWYQQALGQGPQFIFQYYREEENGRGNFPPRFSGLQFPNYSSELNVNALELDDSALYLCASSPATGRTNTEAFFGQGTRLTVV.

This clone was found a few times. The genes are TRBV4-1 and TRBJ2-1; 11 nucleotides align to TRBD2. Germline CDR1 is MGHRA and CDR2 is YSYEKL. Losses at the gene ends were 4 bases for V and 7 bases for J; bases not matched to a gene: 6. The CDR3 is 15 residues long. The CDR3, as DNA: TGCGCCAGCAGCCCGGGACTAGCGGTTACAAATGAGCAGTTCTTC. This translates into CASSPGLAVTNEQFF.

CDR3 sequence (DNA): TGTGCCAGCAGTTGGGGACAGGGGAATAATTATGGCTACACCTTC. Protein product: CASSWGQGNNYGYTF. The chain joins TRBV2 to TRBJ1-2; TRBD1 agrees at 10 bases. The germline CDR1 and CDR2 sequences are SNHLY and FYNNEI. The trim removed 5 bases at V and 5 bases at J, leaving 8 bases unmatched. The CDR3 is 15 amino acids.

This clone occurred once. The chain combines TRBV28 with TRBJ2-3; 15 positions match TRBD2. The junction had 16 bases not matched to a gene; V was cut back by 5 bases and J by 4 bases. In germline, CDR1 is MDHEN, CDR2 SYDVKM. This CDR3 has 20 amino acids. The CDR3 here is CASSPLPGLAGGFVADTQYF. The CDR3 DNA is TGTGCCAGCAGTCCCCTACCGGGACTAGCGGGAGGCTTTGTGGCAGATACGCAGTATTTT.

The chain has TRBV2 and TRBJ1-5, with 10 bases lining up with TRBD1. Per the germline V gene, CDR1 is SNHLY and CDR2 is FYNNEI. After removal of 8 bases from V and 2 bases from J, the junction contained 6 bases not matched to a gene. The CDR3 length is 15 residues. The CDR3 DNA is TGTGCCAGCGGACCCGGGACAGGGGGCAATCAGCCCCAGCATTTT. Translation: CASGPGTGGNQPQHF.

The rearrangement links TRBV6-1 to TRBJ2-3, with D maybe TRBD1 (6 bases). The germline V gene encodes CDR1 MNHNS and CDR2 SASEGT. The CDR3 contains 14 residues. Between the trimmed V and J ends, which lost 6 bases and 6 bases, there was a span of 16 bases. The CDR3 DNA sequence: TGTGCCAGCAGCCTCAGGGGAAAGAGGGATACGCAGTATTTT. It translates to CASSLRGKRDTQYF.

The chain is built from TRBV5-6 and TRBJ2-1, with 15 nucleotides matching TRBD2. The CDR3 runs 17 residues. Germline-derived CDR1 and CDR2 are SGHDT and YYEEEE. The trim removed 0 bases at V and 6 bases at J, leaving 4 bases unmatched. CDR3 protein: CASSLVGLAGGFNEQFF. The CDR3 bases are TGTGCCAGCAGCTTGGTGGGACTAGCGGGAGGTTTCAATGAGCAGTTCTTC.

The chain combines TRBV7-6 with TRBJ2-5; D is perhaps TRBD1 (5 bases). There are 15 residues in the CDR3. Germline loops: CDR1 SGHVS, CDR2 FNYEAQ. V lost 1 base and J 5 bases, leaving 14 bases between the germline ends. CDR3 sequence (DNA): TGTGCCAGCAGCTTAGACAGGTTAAGTAGGGAGACCCAGTACTTC. This encodes CASSLDRLSRETQYF.

This chain connects TRBV19 to TRBJ2-5; 10 positions match TRBD2. The CDR3 has 15 residues. Germline values: CDR1 LNHDA, CDR2 SQIVND (reference sequence). Unmatched junction bases numbered 5, after V lost 3 bases and J lost 4 bases. This chain's CDR3 is CASSIKREGRETQYF. The DNA of the CDR3 is TGTGCCAGTAGTATTAAGCGGGAGGGGCGAGAGACCCAGTACTTC.

V usage is TRBV10-2 and J usage is TRBJ2-7; TRBD2 agrees at 8 bases. V lost 4 bases to trimming and J lost 3 bases; unmatched junction nucleotides: 5. CDR1 is WSHSY and CDR2 is SAAADI in the germline V gene. The CDR3 sequence is 14 residues long. The CDR3 sequence is CASSGGTSHYEQYF. The CDR3, as DNA: TGCGCCAGCAGTGGGGGGACTAGTCACTACGAGCAGTACTTC.

V usage is TRBV29-1 and J usage is TRBJ2-7, with 10 bases that match TRBD2. CDR3 length equals 12 residues. In germline, CDR1 is SQVTM, CDR2 ANQGSEA. J lost 3 bases, V lost 7 bases, and 3 bases had no gene match. The CDR3 region is CSASGSFYEQYF. The CDR3 DNA is TGCAGCGCTAGCGGGAGTTTCTACGAGCAGTACTTC.

This clone has only one observation. The chain uses TRBV19 and TRBJ1-5; 8 nucleotides agree with TRBD1. CDR3 length: 15 residues. Trimming cost V 3 bases and J 4 bases; bases outside gene matches: 5. Germline CDR1 and CDR2: LNHDA and SQIVND (reference sequence). The CDR3 spells CASSMGTGTNQPQHF. The CDR3 DNA reads TGTGCCAGTAGTATGGGGACAGGAACTAATCAGCCCCAGCATTTT.

The rearrangement uses TRBV6-1 and TRBJ1-5; tentatively, D is TRBD1 (5 bases). The CDR3 extends over 15 amino acids. The V and J ends lost 2 bases and 1 base respectively, with 9 bases between them. Per the germline V gene, CDR1 is MNHNS and CDR2 is SASEGT. CDR3 nucleotide sequence: TGTGCCAGCAGTGAATTAGGGGTGAGCAATCAGCCCCAGCATTTT. This codes for CASSELGVSNQPQHF.

V and J are TRBV12-5 and TRBJ1-5, with 7 bases identical to TRBD1. The V gene end was trimmed by 6 bases and the J gene end by 2 bases; junction bases not matched to a gene: 10. This CDR3 region has 16 residues. In germline, CDR1 is LGHNT, CDR2 FRNRAP. CDR3 amino acids: CASGRTTGFGNQPQHF. In nucleotides, the CDR3 is TGTGCTAGTGGGCGCACGACAGGGTTCGGCAATCAGCCCCAGCATTTT. Based on the CDR3 plus reference TRBV12-5 and TRBJ1-5, the full variable domain is DARVTQTPRHKVTEMGQEVTMRCQPILGHNTVFWYRQTMMQGLELLAYFRNRAPLDDSGMPKDRFSAEMPDATLATLKIQPSEPRDSAVYFCASGRTTGFGNQPQHFGDGTRLSIL.

The chain employs TRBV10-3 and TRBJ2-1; tentatively, D is TRBD1 (6 bases). The V end was cut by 3 bases, the J end by 6 bases, with 18 bases between. This CDR3 is 16 amino acids long. CDR1 ENHRY and CDR2 SYGVKD come from the germline V gene. CDR3 DNA sequence: TGTGCCATCAGTGACTACACTCAGCAGGGGAGCAATGAGCAGTTCTTC. Its protein product is CAISDYTQQGSNEQFF.

The V and J genes are TRBV27 and TRBJ1-3; D is possibly TRBD1 (6 bases). Between the trimmed V and J ends, which lost 5 bases and 8 bases, there was a span of 13 bases. CDR1 MNHEY and CDR2 SMNVEV come from the germline V gene (reference sequence). The CDR3 runs 13 residues. For the CDR3, the DNA is TGTGCCAGCAGTCCCGAATGGGGGCACACCATATATTTT. This gives the protein CASSPEWGHTIYF.

The chain joins TRBV20-1 to TRBJ1-2, with 7 bases fitting TRBD1. The V and J ends lost 7 bases and 8 bases, in that order; junction bases with no gene match: 7. The CDR3 is 11 amino acids. CDR1 and CDR2 (germline): DFQATT, SNEGSKA (reference sequence). CDR3 in DNA: TGCAGTGGGAGTACAGGGGAGGGCTACACCTTC. This gives the protein CSGSTGEGYTF.

V usage is TRBV5-1 and J usage is TRBJ1-3; D uncertain. The germline V gene encodes CDR1 SGHRS and CDR2 YFSETQ. This CDR3 comprises 14 residues. Trimming removed 5 bases from V and 1 base from J, with 10 bases in between. In DNA form, the CDR3 reads TGCGCCAGCAGTTGGAGCGCTTCTGGAAACACCATATATTTT. Its protein product is CASSWSASGNTIYF.